The rows below give T cell receptor beta chains drawn from one sample of a study of T cell responses to AZD1222 COVID-19 vaccine. Measured with immunoSEQ multiplex PCR; TCRdb has only the in-frame clones, and not every one. The table includes around 130,000 clones, about nine tenths detected once. The specimen was peripheral blood, collected on day 0 of AZD1222 vaccination. Receptor source: an adult in good health. CDR3s include the opening cysteine and the closing phenylalanine or tryptophan.

V,J,length,CDR3
TRBV4-1,TRBJ2-1,12,CASSRNNNEQFF
TRBV7-9,TRBJ1-2,15,CASSLGQGANYGYTF
TRBV9,TRBJ1-6,14,CASSAGQGPSPLHF
TRBV7-2,TRBJ2-5,15,CASSRVLAGQETQYF
TRBV19,TRBJ2-2,14,CASSTSPLTGELFF
TRBV30,TRBJ1-3,13,CAWSLGIREPIYF
TRBV23-1,TRBJ2-6,18,CASSQSEVLGSGANVLTF
TRBV18,TRBJ1-1,15,CASSRDRGVFTEAFF
TRBV2,TRBJ1-6,15,CASSEDRGGNSPLHF
TRBV7-9,TRBJ2-2,19,CASRTGRGPTAGVTGELFF
TRBV27,TRBJ2-5,15,CASSLGLAGVETQYF
TRBV6-4,TRBJ1-5,13,CASSATGTQPQHF
TRBV11-3,TRBJ1-6,20,CASSLDVGDRRGSYNSPLHF
TRBV7-9,TRBJ2-7,13,CASSLQGTYEQYF
TRBV7-3,TRBJ1-3,14,CASSFAGQGDTIYF
TRBV4-1,TRBJ1-1,13,CASSREVKTEAFF
TRBV4-3,TRBJ1-3,15,CASSQARGAGNTIYF
TRBV7-6,TRBJ1-6,15,CASSLLGGASSPLHF
TRBV19,TRBJ2-3,16,CASSIPGQGAPDTQYF
TRBV15,TRBJ1-2,16,CATSRDARQTDYGYTF
TRBV4-2,TRBJ1-1,15,CASSQAGQGYTEAFF
TRBV7-2,TRBJ1-2,13,CASSSGGGSGYTF
TRBV11-2,TRBJ2-1,13,CASSREPHHEQFF
TRBV10-2,TRBJ2-2,11,CASSEGWGLFF
TRBV7-8,TRBJ1-2,14,CASSPGQGGVGYTF
TRBV3-1/TRBV3-2,TRBJ1-3,15,CASSRDSHSGNTIYF
TRBV9,TRBJ1-1,15,CASSVGWGANTEAFF
TRBV4-1,TRBJ2-7,15,CASGVLGQGSYEQYF
TRBV28,TRBJ1-5,12,CATQGRGQPQHF
TRBV3-1/TRBV3-2,TRBJ2-7,12,CASSLSKNEQYF
TRBV19,TRBJ1-2,15,CASTDRAGANYGYTF
TRBV2,TRBJ2-7,15,CASSPVLAGHYEQYF
TRBV7-2,TRBJ2-1,18,CASSLQPSGEVSYNEQFF